The present entry profiles one T cell receptor (beta chain) with its context. Its antigen is still unknown. A read error is possible here, since a much larger clone lies one base away. CDR1 SGHTA and CDR2 FQGNSA come from the germline V gene. This CDR3 is 15 amino acids long. V lost 1 base, J lost 6 bases, and 16 bases lay in between. The TCRbeta library incorporated unique molecular identifiers. One entry per CDR3 protein, called by TCRdb with MiXCR from the PCR reads. The table lists roughly 100,000 distinct CDR3 sequences, about 5.6% of them singletons. The data were taken from a study of T-cell reconstitution after alpha-beta-depleted transplantation in children. Study observations and caveats: The origin of alpha-beta T cells about two months after transplant was reportedly several hundred expanded graft clones. The origin of high day-60 TCRbeta diversity in some patients lay in surviving recipient T cells and thymic progenitors. T-cell numbers and diversity one year post-transplant derived largely from freshly generated T cells.

J is TRBJ2-7 and V is TRBV7-2; D tentatively fits TRBD1 or TRBD2 (5 bases each). Sequencing used PBMCs, mostly from graft donor cells, obtained 60 days after TCRalphabeta/CD19-depleted stem cell transplant. This clonotype was obtained from a female patient aged 2-15 years who had a stem cell transplant for Fanconi anemia, so the T cells may come from the graft donor. In DNA, the CDR3 is TGTGCCAGCAGCTTAGTTCTGGGACCTTGGTGCGAGCAGTACTTC. It specifies CASSLVLGPWCEQYF.